Each of the 18 T cell receptor beta chains below was sequenced from the same sample in a study of blood T cell repertoires in COVID-19. Clones were read by immunoSEQ multiplex PCR, and TCRdb kept only the in-frame ones, dropping some. Of over 150,000 clones in the sample, about 87% were seen once. Sample: peripheral blood. The receptors derive from a woman between 18 and 30 years old who had recovered from COVID-19.

J is TRBJ2-7 and V is TRBV5-4; 10 bases map to TRBD2. The CDR3 covers 14 residues. J was trimmed by 1 base and V by 4 bases; bases with no gene match: 2. Germline-derived CDR1 and CDR2 are SGHNT and YYREEE (reference sequence). CDR3 residues: CASSPSGGSYEQYF. The CDR3 nucleotides read TGTGCCAGCAGCCCTAGCGGGGGATCCTACGAGCAGTACTTC.

V and J are TRBV28 and TRBJ1-1; no clear D. CDR1 is MDHEN and CDR2 is SYDVKM in the germline V gene. This CDR3 region has 11 residues. CDR3 DNA: TGTGCTACGGTTATGAACACTGAAGCTTTCTTT. It yields the protein CATVMNTEAFF.

The J gene is TRBJ1-4, the V gene TRBV15, with a tentative D call TRBD1 (5 bases). Per the germline V gene, CDR1 is LNHNV and CDR2 is YYDKDF (reference sequence). CDR3 length: 15 residues. V dropped 1 base and J dropped 3 bases, with 9 bases sitting between them. CDR3 sequence reads: CATSRAWGANEKLFF. In DNA, the CDR3 is TGTGCCACCAGCAGAGCATGGGGGGCTAATGAAAAACTGTTTTTT.

This chain links TRBV9 with TRBJ2-2, with 10 nucleotides matching TRBD2. J lost 2 bases, V lost 4 bases, and 8 bases had no gene match. This CDR3 is 17 amino acids long. CDR1 SGDLS and CDR2 YYNGEE come from the germline V gene. The CDR3 reads CASSSRLAGVNTGELFF. The CDR3 DNA follows: TGTGCCAGCAGCTCCCGGCTAGCGGGGGTCAACACCGGGGAGCTGTTTTTT.

This chain links TRBV7-6 with TRBJ2-5; the match to TRBD2 covers 13 bases. Germline V gene lookup returns CDR1 SGHVS and CDR2 FNYEAQ. Trimming cost V 5 bases and J 5 bases; bases outside gene matches: 5. CDR3 length equals 15 residues. In nucleotides, the CDR3 is TGTGCCAGCAGCCTCGGGACTAGCGGGACGGAGACCCAGTACTTC. Encoded protein: CASSLGTSGTETQYF.

This chain joins TRBV5-8 and TRBJ2-1; 7 nucleotides align to TRBD2. The V and J ends lost 4 bases and 6 bases, in that order; junction bases with no gene match: 16. The CDR3 has 17 residues. Germline CDR1 reads SGHTS; CDR2 reads YDEGEE. In DNA form, the CDR3 reads TGTGCCAGCAGCCAAACGGGAAGGCTAGCGGTAATCAATGAGCAGTTCTTC. It yields the protein CASSQTGRLAVINEQFF.

This sequence joins TRBV4-2 and TRBJ2-1, with 8 bases aligning to TRBD2. After removal of 1 base from V and 10 bases from J, the junction contained 18 bases not matched to a gene. CDR3 length: 18 residues. Per germline, CDR1 LGHNA and CDR2 YNFKEQ. As DNA, the CDR3 is TGTGCCAGCAGCCAAGTTGACTTAACTAGCGGAGGGAACGGGGAGCAGTTCTTC. Translating gives CASSQVDLTSGGNGEQFF.

V gene TRBV9 combines with J gene TRBJ2-1, with 8 bases fitting TRBD2. Germline-derived CDR1 and CDR2 are SGDLS and YYNGEE. V dropped 2 bases and J dropped 6; count of bases not matched to a gene: 4. The CDR3 length is 14 residues. The CDR3: CASSVTLAANEQFF. The CDR3 DNA sequence: TGTGCCAGCAGCGTTACACTAGCGGCCAATGAGCAGTTCTTC.

The sample holds one count of this clone. The sample contains more than one DNA sequence encoding this CDR3. The chain carries TRBV7-2 and TRBJ2-5; D ambiguous. The CDR3 totals 11 residues. The V and J ends lost 7 bases and 4 bases respectively, with 7 bases between them. Per germline, CDR1 SGHTA and CDR2 FQGNSA. In DNA form, the CDR3 reads TGTGCCAGCACCACCGGAGAGACCCAGTACTTC. It specifies CASTTGETQYF.

V usage is TRBV19 and J usage is TRBJ2-1; 8 bases agree with TRBD1. In germline, CDR1 is LNHDA, CDR2 SQIVND (reference sequence). The CDR3 totals 17 residues. Germline trimming cut 1 base from V and 2 bases from J; bases unmatched to any gene: 7. This CDR3 is CASSIAPGQVTYNEQFF. For the CDR3, the DNA is TGTGCCAGTAGTATAGCCCCGGGACAGGTAACCTACAATGAGCAGTTCTTC.

The rearrangement links TRBV15 to TRBJ1-5; D remains ambiguous. Germline V CDR1 and CDR2: LNHNV, YYDKDF (reference sequence). The CDR3 is 15 residues long. V lost 0 bases to trimming and J lost 9 bases, with 15 bases between them. The CDR3 bases are TGTGCCACCAGCAGAGAAGCCGGTAAGCTGGTGCCCCAGCATTTT. As protein: CATSREAGKLVPQHF.

The chain recombines TRBV3-1 (or the pseudogene TRBV3-2) with TRBJ2-1; 7 bases fit TRBD2. CDR1 is LGHDT and CDR2 is YNNKEL in the germline V gene (reference sequence). The V and J ends lost 3 bases and 9 bases, in that order; junction bases with no gene match: 5. This CDR3 is 13 amino acids long. The CDR3 DNA reads as TGTGCCAGCAGCCAGGGTACTAGCGTTGAGCAGTTCTTC. Encoded protein: CASSQGTSVEQFF.

The V gene is TRBV19, the J gene TRBJ2-1, with a weak D call TRBD2 (6 bases). CDR1 is LNHDA and CDR2 is SQIVND in the germline V gene (reference sequence). The CDR3 consists of 15 residues. Trimming took off 0 bases at V and 7 bases at J, with 13 bases between the two ends. DNA for the CDR3: TGTGCCAGTAGTATAGATCAAAGCGGGTGGAATGAGCAGTTCTTC. It is translated as CASSIDQSGWNEQFF.

The gene calls are TRBV5-6 and TRBJ2-1; a weak D match, TRBD2 (5 bases). The germline CDR1 and CDR2 sequences are SGHDT and YYEEEE. The CDR3 consists of 13 residues. Deletions cut 0 bases from V and 9 bases from J, with 10 bases between. CDR3 amino acids: CASSLVGESEQFF. CDR3 coding DNA: TGTGCCAGCAGCTTGGTGGGAGAGAGTGAGCAGTTCTTC. The full variable domain, with the rest looked up from reference TRBV5-6 and TRBJ2-1, is DAGVTQSPTHLIKTRGQQVTLRCSPKSGHDTVSWYQQALGQGPQFIFQYYEEEERQRGNFPDRFSGHQFPNYSSELNVNALLLGDSALYLCASSLVGESEQFFGPGTRLTVL.

The chain combines TRBV6-2 or TRBV6-3 with TRBJ1-1; D uncertain. The CDR3 runs to 14 residues. Germline lookup yields CDR1 MNHEY and CDR2 SVGEGT. V was shortened by 0 bases and J by 4 bases, with 9 bases between the two germline ends. CDR3 sequence reads: CASSYSQSVTEAFF. The CDR3 DNA follows: TGTGCCAGCAGTTACTCGCAGAGCGTCACTGAAGCTTTCTTT.

The chain carries TRBV12-5 and TRBJ1-1; maybe TRBD1 (5 bases). V was cut by 6 bases and J by 1 base, with 12 bases left in between. The CDR3 has 14 residues. Germline-derived CDR1 and CDR2 are LGHNT and FRNRAP. CDR3 loop: CASGGGGGNTEAFF. CDR3 DNA sequence: TGTGCTAGTGGGGGGGGTGGCGGGAACACTGAAGCTTTCTTT.

The chain has TRBV4-3 and TRBJ1-1; D unresolved. The CDR3 is 13 amino acids. From germline, CDR1 is LGHNA and CDR2 YSLEER. V lost 0 bases, J lost 9 bases, and 11 bases lay in between. Written as DNA, the CDR3 is TGCGCCAGCAGCCAAGATGAGGGAAGACAAGCTTTCTTT. The encoded protein is CASSQDEGRQAFF.

The CDR3 DNA reads TGTGCCAGCAGCCTTAGCGGGGGGGCGTACAATGAGCAGTTCTTC. This gives the protein CASSLSGGAYNEQFF. V usage is TRBV7-3 and J usage is TRBJ2-1; 11 bases agree with TRBD2. There are 15 residues in the CDR3. The V gene's germline CDR1 is SGHTA and CDR2 FQGTGA. The ends lost 5 bases at V and 4 bases at J; junction bases unmatched: 4. Drawing the rest from reference TRBV7-3 and TRBJ2-1, the complete variable domain is GAGVSQTPSNKVTEKGKYVELRCDPISGHTALYWYRQSLGQGPEFLIYFQGTGAADDSGLPNDRFFAVRPEGSVSTLKIQRTERGDSAVYLCASSLSGGAYNEQFFGPGTRLTVL.